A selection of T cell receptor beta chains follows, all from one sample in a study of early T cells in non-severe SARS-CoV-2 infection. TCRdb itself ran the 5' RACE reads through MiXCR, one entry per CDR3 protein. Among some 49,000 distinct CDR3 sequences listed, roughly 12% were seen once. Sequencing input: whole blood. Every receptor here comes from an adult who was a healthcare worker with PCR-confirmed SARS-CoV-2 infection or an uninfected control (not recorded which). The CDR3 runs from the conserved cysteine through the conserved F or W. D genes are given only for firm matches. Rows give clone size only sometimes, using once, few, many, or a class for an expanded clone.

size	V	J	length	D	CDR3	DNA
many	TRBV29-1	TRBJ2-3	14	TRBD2	CSVTATSVTDTQYF	TGCAGCGTTACCGCCACTAGCGTCACAGATACGCAGTATTTT
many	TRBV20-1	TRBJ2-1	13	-	CSARDMTGAEQFF	TGCAGTGCTAGAGATATGACGGGAGCTGAGCAGTTCTTC
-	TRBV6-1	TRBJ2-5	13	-	CASRGANEETQYF	TGTGCCAGCAGAGGGGCTAATGAAGAGACCCAGTACTTC
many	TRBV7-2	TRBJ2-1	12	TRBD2	CASSGGVNEQFF	TGTGCCAGCAGCGGGGGGGTTAATGAGCAGTTCTTC
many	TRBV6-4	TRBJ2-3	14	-	CASSDSGPPDTQYF	TGTGCCAGCAGTGACTCGGGGCCCCCAGATACGCAGTATTTT
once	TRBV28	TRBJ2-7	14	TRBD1	CASSRQGSAIEQYF	TGTGCCAGCAGCCGACAGGGTTCGGCGATCGAGCAGTACTTC
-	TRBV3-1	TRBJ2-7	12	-	CASQGRTYEQYF	TGTGCCAGCCAAGGACGGACCTACGAGCAGTACTTC
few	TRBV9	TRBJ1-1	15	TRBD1	CASSVMGQRDTEAFF	TGTGCCAGCAGCGTGATGGGACAGAGGGACACTGAAGCTTTCTTT
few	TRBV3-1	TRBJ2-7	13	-	CASSQAGGAEQYF	TGTGCCAGCAGCCAAGCGGGCGGCGCCGAGCAGTACTTC
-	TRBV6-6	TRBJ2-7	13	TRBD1	CASGRQGSYEQYF	TGTGCCAGCGGTCGACAGGGGTCCTACGAGCAGTACTTC
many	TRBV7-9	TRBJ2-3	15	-	CASSPPMGGTDTQYF	TGTGCCAGCAGCCCCCCCATGGGCGGCACAGATACGCAGTATTTT
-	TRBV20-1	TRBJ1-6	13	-	CSSLKDYNSPLHF	TGCAGTTCTCTCAAGGACTATAATTCACCCCTCCACTTT
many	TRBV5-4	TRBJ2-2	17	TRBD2	CASSLGGSARNTGELFF	TGTGCCAGCAGCTTGGGCGGGAGCGCGAGGAACACCGGGGAGCTGTTTTTT
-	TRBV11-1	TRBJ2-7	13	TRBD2	CASSWRGGSEQYF	TGTGCCAGCAGCTGGCGCGGGGGGTCCGAGCAGTACTTC
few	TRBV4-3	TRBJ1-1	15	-	CASSQDSQEGTEAFF	TGCGCCAGCAGCCAAGATTCGCAGGAGGGCACTGAAGCTTTCTTT
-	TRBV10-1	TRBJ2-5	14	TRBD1	CASSSGQGGETQYF	TGCGCCAGCAGCTCGGGACAGGGCGGCGAGACCCAGTACTTC
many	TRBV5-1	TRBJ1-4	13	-	CASSFGHPEKLFF	TGCGCCAGCAGCTTCGGCCATCCGGAAAAACTGTTTTTT
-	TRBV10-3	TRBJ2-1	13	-	CAISELVLNEQFF	TGTGCCATCAGTGAGTTGGTCCTCAATGAGCAGTTCTTC
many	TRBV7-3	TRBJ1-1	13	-	CASSLAENTEAFF	TGTGCCAGCAGCTTAGCGGAGAACACTGAAGCTTTCTTT
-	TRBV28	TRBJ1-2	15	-	CASSPSEGLNYGYTF	TGTGCCAGCAGTCCCTCGGAGGGGCTTAACTATGGCTACACCTTC
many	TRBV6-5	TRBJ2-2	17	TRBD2	CASRPPRLAGSIGELFF	TGTGCCAGCAGGCCTCCCCGACTAGCGGGAAGCATCGGGGAGCTGTTTTTT
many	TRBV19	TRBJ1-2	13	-	CASSIPFLYGYTF	TGTGCCAGTAGTATACCATTCCTCTATGGCTACACCTTC
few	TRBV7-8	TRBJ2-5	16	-	CASSLVGRAVAETQYF	TGTGCCAGCAGCTTAGTTGGCAGGGCGGTTGCGGAGACCCAGTACTTC
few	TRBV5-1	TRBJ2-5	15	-	CASSPATGRQETQYF	TGCGCCAGCAGCCCAGCGACAGGTAGACAAGAGACCCAGTACTTC
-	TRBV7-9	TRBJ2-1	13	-	CASSLDTYNEQFF	TGTGCCAGCAGCTTGGATACCTACAATGAGCAGTTCTTC
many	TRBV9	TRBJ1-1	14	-	CASSVPSLGTEAFF	TGTGCCAGCAGCGTGCCGTCCCTGGGCACTGAAGCTTTCTTT